Each of the 28 T cell receptor beta chains below was sequenced from the same sample in a study of STAT3 mutations in large granular lymphocyte leukemia. Study findings and constraints: At least one immunodominant TCR beta clonotype appeared in every T-cell large granular lymphocyte leukemia patient.

TCRdb's copy holds only in-frame clones and misses some; the assay was immunoSEQ multiplex PCR. Among 30,000 to 35,000 clones listed, over 60% were seen once. Their antigens are not known. Input material: peripheral blood mononuclear cells. The source is a woman aged 50 to 60 with T-cell large granular lymphocyte leukemia. Some clones in this sample may be carry-over from other donors' samples.

The chain couples TRBV7-2 to TRBJ1-4; possible D gene TRBD1, 5 bases. V lost 5 bases to trimming and J lost 8 bases, with 9 bases between them. CDR1 SGHTA and CDR2 FQGNSA come from the germline V gene. The CDR3 length is 12 residues. The CDR3, as DNA: TGTGCCAGCAGCCGTCGGGGGGAAAAACTGTTTTTT. Translated: CASSRRGEKLFF.

The chain is built from TRBV7-2 and TRBJ2-6, with D perhaps being TRBD1 or TRBD2 (6 bases each). CDR1 is SGHTA, CDR2 FQGNSA, per germline. The CDR3 totals 17 residues. Trimming shortened V by 1 base and J by 2 bases, and 12 bases separated the two germline ends. The CDR3 reads CASSLVGGSTGANVLTF. Written as DNA, the CDR3 is TGTGCCAGCAGCTTAGTGGGGGGCTCGACTGGGGCCAACGTCCTGACTTTC.

The sample holds one count of this clone. This chain uses TRBV9 with TRBJ2-4, with D perhaps TRBD1 (5 bases). CDR1 and CDR2 from the germline V gene are SGDLS and YYNGEE. V was pared by 3 bases and J by 0 bases, with 10 bases between. CDR3 length equals 15 residues. The DNA for the CDR3 is TGTGCCAGCAGCGAGCAGGGTTTAGCCAAAAACATTCAGTACTTC. Protein sequence: CASSEQGLAKNIQYF.

The gene calls are TRBV18 and TRBJ1-2; 7 bases match TRBD1. Germline trimming cut 2 bases from V and 8 bases from J; bases unmatched to any gene: 11. This CDR3 comprises 15 residues. Germline V gene data show CDR1 as KGHSH and CDR2 as LQKENI. Here the CDR3 DNA reads TGTGCCAGCTCACCAAGAAACCGGGACAGCCTCGGCTACACCTTC. Amino acid sequence: CASSPRNRDSLGYTF.

The rearrangement links TRBV15 to TRBJ2-7; 8 bases match TRBD1. The CDR3 totals 15 residues. The trim removed 4 bases at V and 3 bases at J, leaving 8 bases unmatched. Germline-derived CDR1 and CDR2 are LNHNV and YYDKDF (reference sequence). CDR3 DNA: TGTGCCACCAGCAAAACCCGGGACAGGTTCTACGAGCAGTACTTC. Amino acids: CATSKTRDRFYEQYF.

V and J are TRBV27 and TRBJ1-5, with D possibly being TRBD1 (6 bases). Looked up from germline, CDR1 is MNHEY and CDR2 is SMNVEV (reference sequence). The germline V and J ends were trimmed by 4 bases and 0 bases, with 22 bases remaining between them. CDR3 length: 19 residues. The CDR3 DNA follows: TGTGCCAGCAGTTGGAATCAGGGGCCTGCTGGGTTTAGCAATCAGCCCCAGCATTTT. Protein: CASSWNQGPAGFSNQPQHF.

This chain connects TRBV28 to TRBJ2-7, with D perhaps matching TRBD2 (5 bases). The CDR3 loop spans 13 amino acids. Germline values: CDR1 MDHEN, CDR2 SYDVKM. With 11 bases removed from V and 5 bases from J, the gap between germline ends came to 19 bases. The CDR3 loop is CAVANGGKDEQYF. The CDR3 DNA reads TGTGCCGTAGCGAACGGCGGTAAGGACGAGCAGTACTTC.

The gene calls are TRBV15 and TRBJ1-1; D possibly corresponds to TRBD1 (5 bases). Per germline, CDR1 LNHNV and CDR2 YYDKDF (reference sequence). This CDR3 comprises 14 residues. The germline V and J ends were trimmed by 5 bases and 3 bases, with 13 bases remaining between them. The CDR3 DNA reads as TGTGCCACCAGCTTATATGACAGTGACACTGAAGCTTTCTTT. This encodes CATSLYDSDTEAFF. The full variable domain, with the rest looked up from reference TRBV15 and TRBJ1-1, is DAMVIQNPRYQVTQFGKPVTLSCSQTLNHNVMYWYQQKSSQAPKLLFHYYDKDFNNEADTPDNFQSRRPNTSFCFLDIRSPGLGDTAMYLCATSLYDSDTEAFFGQGTRLTVV.

This rearrangement joins TRBV7-3 to TRBJ2-2; tentatively, D is TRBD1 or TRBD2 (6 bases each). Germline V lookup: CDR1 SGHTA, CDR2 FQGTGA. There are 15 residues in the CDR3. The V end was cut by 5 bases, the J end by 7 bases, with 17 bases between. This CDR3 reads CASSELPGAGGELFF. As DNA, the CDR3 is TGTGCCAGCAGCGAACTTCCGGGGGCAGGCGGGGAGCTGTTTTTT.

The chain has TRBV18 and TRBJ2-5; 14 bases agree with TRBD2. The CDR3 length is 16 residues. The germline CDR1 and CDR2 sequences are KGHSH and LQKENI. Germline trimming cut 3 bases from V and 5 bases from J; bases unmatched to any gene: 5. As DNA, the CDR3 is TGTGCCAGCTCACCGGGACTAGCGGGAGCGGGTGAGACCCAGTACTTC. Protein: CASSPGLAGAGETQYF.

The chain is built from TRBV6-6 and TRBJ1-1; D not certain. The CDR3 contains 13 residues. Germline CDR1 reads MNHNY; CDR2 reads SVGAGI (reference sequence). The germline V and J ends were trimmed by 8 bases and 1 base, with 11 bases remaining between them. CDR3 in DNA: TGTGCCAGCCCCGAGGGCCCGAACACTGAAGCTTTCTTT. This sequence encodes CASPEGPNTEAFF.

This chain links TRBV6-6 with TRBJ2-7, with TRBD2 matching 14 bases. From germline, CDR1 is MNHNY and CDR2 SVGAGI (reference sequence). CDR3 length equals 15 residues. Trimming removed 7 bases from V and 5 bases from J; junction bases left unmatched: 7. The CDR3 nucleotides read TGTGCCAGCACATCAGCGGGACTAGCGGGAGACGAGCAGTACTTC. Amino acid sequence: CASTSAGLAGDEQYF.

J is TRBJ2-3 and V is TRBV6-6; perhaps D is TRBD1 or TRBD2 (5 bases each). V lost 10 bases, J lost 6 bases, and 11 bases lay in between. The CDR3 is 11 residues long. CDR1 is MNHNY, CDR2 SVGAGI, per germline (reference sequence). CDR3 DNA sequence: TGTGCCACCGGGGCGCGGGATACGCAGTATTTT. This translates into CATGARDTQYF.

This rearrangement joins TRBV7-2 to TRBJ1-1, with D hard to call. The V end lost 5 bases, the J end lost 0 bases, and 7 bases lay between the germline ends. The germline gives CDR1 SGHTA, CDR2 FQGNSA. The CDR3 covers 13 residues. CDR3 in DNA: TGTGCCAGCAGCCTCCAGGTGAACACTGAAGCTTTCTTT. It specifies CASSLQVNTEAFF.

The V call is TRBV6-4, the J call TRBJ2-1; 8 bases match TRBD2. The CDR3 is 13 amino acids. The V segment lost 3 bases and the J segment 10 bases; nucleotides outside the gene matches: 5. The germline V gene encodes CDR1 MRHNA and CDR2 SNTAGT. The CDR3 here is CASSDREGWEQFF. The CDR3 DNA sequence: TGTGCCAGCAGTGATCGGGAGGGATGGGAGCAGTTCTTC.

The J gene is TRBJ1-1, the V gene TRBV18, with 10 bases fitting TRBD1. The CDR3 extends over 13 amino acids. The V gene end was trimmed by 7 bases and the J gene end by 5 bases; junction bases not matched to a gene: 4. Germline CDR1 KGHSH, CDR2 LQKENI. The CDR3 is CASYGTGETEAFF. The CDR3 coding sequence is TGTGCCAGCTACGGGACAGGGGAGACTGAAGCTTTCTTT.

This chain links TRBV7-9 with TRBJ1-2; D gene unclear. This CDR3 has 13 amino acids. V dropped 1 base and J dropped 3 bases, with 6 bases sitting between them. Per germline, CDR1 SEHNR and CDR2 FQNEAQ (reference sequence). The CDR3 is CASSLEADYGYTF. The CDR3 DNA sequence: TGTGCCAGCAGCTTAGAGGCTGACTATGGCTACACCTTC.

A few counts support this clone. The chain couples TRBV6-5 to TRBJ1-1; no reliable D call. This CDR3 is built from 11 residues. Germline V gene sequence: CDR1 MNHEY, CDR2 SVGAGI. V was clipped by 6 bases and J by 7 bases, with 9 bases between them. CDR3 loop: CASREVDEAFF. As DNA, the CDR3 is TGTGCCAGCAGGGAGGTCGATGAAGCTTTCTTT.

The rearrangement links TRBV6-6 to TRBJ1-2; 8 positions match TRBD1. This CDR3 region has 15 residues. CDR1 MNHNY and CDR2 SVGAGI come from the germline V gene (reference sequence). The V gene end was trimmed by 2 bases and the J gene end by 8 bases; junction bases not matched to a gene: 10. DNA for the CDR3: TGTGCCAGCAGTTACGGAGCAGGGGGCCCTAGGGGCTACACCTTC. Translated, it gives CASSYGAGGPRGYTF.

This clone was counted once. This chain connects TRBV18 to TRBJ1-1; D gene ambiguous. Trimming took 0 bases from V and 1 from J, leaving 6 bases between them. Germline-derived CDR1 and CDR2 are KGHSH and LQKENI. This CDR3 has 14 residues. The CDR3 sequence is CASSPPGRNTEAFF. The CDR3 DNA reads as TGTGCCAGCTCACCACCGGGAAGGAACACTGAAGCTTTCTTT. Together with reference TRBV18 and TRBJ1-1, the CDR3 gives the full variable domain: NAGVMQNPRHLVRRRGQEARLRCSPMKGHSHVYWYRQLPEEGLKFMVYLQKENIIDESGMPKERFSAEFPKEGPSILRIQQVVRGDSAAYFCASSPPGRNTEAFFGQGTRLTVV.

This clone was seen a handful of times. The chain employs TRBV7-9 and TRBJ2-7, with unresolved D. Looked up from germline, CDR1 is SEHNR and CDR2 is FQNEAQ (reference sequence). Trimming removed 2 bases at V and 2 bases at J, with 16 bases between. The CDR3 runs to 16 residues. CDR3 nucleotides: TGTGCCAGCAGCTTATCCGCCGGGTTCTTTACCTACGAGCAGTACTTC. This sequence encodes CASSLSAGFFTYEQYF. Full variable domain (outside the CDR3, taken from reference TRBV7-9 and TRBJ2-7): DTGVSQNPRHKITKRGQNVTFRCDPISEHNRLYWYRQTLGQGPEFLTYFQNEAQLEKSRLLSDRFSAERPKGSFSTLEIQRTEQGDSAMYLCASSLSAGFFTYEQYFGPGTRLTVT.

By its share, this clone is medium-sized (0.01 to 0.1%). This chain connects TRBV23-1 to TRBJ1-3, with 8 bases aligning to TRBD1. TRBV23-1 is noted as an ORF with a role that remains uncertain. The CDR3 spans 18 residues. V lost 11 bases to trimming and J lost 0 bases; unmatched junction nucleotides: 18. The CDR3 reads CAAGPGQGLASSGNTIYF. The CDR3, as DNA: TGCGCCGCGGGGCCCGGACAGGGACTGGCAAGCTCTGGAAACACCATATATTTT.

The gene calls are TRBV5-1 and TRBJ2-1; 8 nucleotides match TRBD2. The CDR3 is made up of 15 amino acids. CDR1 is SGHRS and CDR2 is YFSETQ in the germline V gene. Trimming cost V 3 bases and J 6 bases; bases outside gene matches: 8. The CDR3 loop is CASSYGAGERNEQFF. As DNA, the CDR3 is TGCGCCAGCAGCTATGGAGCGGGAGAACGCAATGAGCAGTTCTTC.

The chain joins TRBV6-6 to TRBJ2-7; the D is unclear. The CDR3 spans 14 residues. CDR1 is MNHNY and CDR2 is SVGAGI in the germline V gene (reference sequence). The V end was cut by 3 bases, the J end by 5 bases, with 14 bases between. The CDR3 coding sequence is TGTGCCAGCAGTTATCAAAAGGGCGTCAACGAGCAGTACTTC. Encoded protein: CASSYQKGVNEQYF.

Only one count was recorded for this clone. J is TRBJ1-2 and V is TRBV2, with D possibly matching TRBD1 (6 bases). V was trimmed by 7 bases and J by 0 bases, leaving 15 bases between them. Germline V lookup: CDR1 SNHLY, CDR2 FYNNEI. The CDR3 runs 15 residues. The chain's CDR3 is CASTRTVEANYGYTF. CDR3 DNA sequence: TGTGCCAGCACCCGGACAGTAGAAGCTAACTATGGCTACACCTTC. Combining the CDR3 with reference TRBV2 and TRBJ1-2 gives the whole variable domain EPEVTQTPSHQVTQMGQEVILRCVPISNHLYFYWYRQILGQKVEFLVSFYNNEISEKSEIFDDQFSVERPDGSNFTLKIRSTKLEDSAMYFCASTRTVEANYGYTFGSGTRLTVV.

The J gene is TRBJ1-3, the V gene TRBV19; D is unresolved. CDR3 length: 13 residues. The germline V and J ends were trimmed by 5 bases and 4 bases, with 9 bases remaining between them. Germline CDR1 reads LNHDA; CDR2 reads SQIVND (reference sequence). CDR3 amino acids: CASSPAVGNTIYF. CDR3 nucleotide sequence: TGTGCCAGTAGTCCAGCGGTCGGAAACACCATATATTTT.

The J gene is TRBJ1-2, the V gene TRBV7-9; 7 nucleotides match TRBD1. The junction had 4 bases not matched to a gene; V was cut back by 5 bases and J by 7 bases. The length of the CDR3 is 12 residues. CDR1 is SEHNR, CDR2 FQNEAQ, per germline (reference sequence). This CDR3 reads CASSRQGFGYTF. CDR3 nucleotides: TGTGCCAGCAGCCGACAGGGCTTTGGCTACACCTTC.

The chain joins TRBV27 to TRBJ1-1; D ambiguous. V gave up 3 bases and J gave up 7 bases, with 12 bases separating them. Germline V gene sequence: CDR1 MNHEY, CDR2 SMNVEV (reference sequence). The CDR3 runs 13 residues. DNA of the CDR3: TGTGCCAGCAGTTTTGGGTCCTCTCGTGAAGCTTTCTTT. This codes for CASSFGSSREAFF.